A selection of T cell receptor beta chains follows, all from one sample in a study of OX40 agonist ivuxolimab in advanced cancers. Profiling relied on immunoSEQ multiplex PCR, and the TCRdb table lists in-frame clones only, not all of them. Found here are around 67,000 clones, around 83% of them singletons; the top ten hold 0.55% to 0.8%. The starting material was CD4+ or CD8+ T cells sorted from blood, obtained in a trial of the OX40 agonist ivuxolimab. All receptors come from an adult with an advanced solid tumor such as melanoma, head and neck, liver or kidney cancer. CDR3s include the opening cysteine and the closing phenylalanine or tryptophan. The order of the fields is clone size, D gene, J gene, V gene, CDR3 DNA, CDR3 protein. D genes are given only for firm matches. Clone size is shown for a subset of rows, as once, few, many or a class of expanded clone.

NA,TRBD1,TRBJ1-4,TRBV28,TGTGCCAGCAGCGAGGGACAGGGGGATCAACTGTTTTTT,CASSEGQGDQLFF
few,NA,TRBJ1-1,TRBV5-1,TGCGCCAGCAGCTTGGAGAGCAACACTGAAGCTTTCTTT,CASSLESNTEAFF
NA,NA,TRBJ1-2,TRBV5-1,TGCGCCAGCAGCCCCCCCGGCAGGGTTGGTGGCTACACCTTC,CASSPPGRVGGYTF
once,NA,TRBJ1-6,TRBV6-5,TGTGCCAGCAGTTACAGTCAAGCCTATAATTCACCCCTCCACTTT,CASSYSQAYNSPLHF
NA,TRBD1,TRBJ1-2,TRBV7-9,TGTGCCAGCAGCAGGTACAGGGGCCTCGCATCCCATGGCTACACCTTC,CASSRYRGLASHGYTF
NA,NA,TRBJ2-7,TRBV20-1,TGCAGTGCCGAGGGAGTTTACGAGCAGTACTTC,CSAEGVYEQYF
NA,NA,TRBJ2-3,TRBV18,TGTGCCAGCTCCGTCGCTCCCTCTAGCACAGATACGCAGTATTTT,CASSVAPSSTDTQYF
NA,NA,TRBJ1-1,TRBV5-4,TGTGCCAGCAGCTTCACAGGGATGAGCACTGAAGCTTTCTTT,CASSFTGMSTEAFF
NA,NA,TRBJ1-2,TRBV15,TGTGCCACCAGCAGAGTGAGAGAAAACTATGGCTACACCTTC,CATSRVRENYGYTF
NA,TRBD1,TRBJ1-2,TRBV6-6,TGTGCCAGCAGACGGACAGGGGATGGCTACACCTTC,CASRRTGDGYTF
NA,NA,TRBJ1-1,TRBV7-9,TGTGCCAGCAGCCCCCAAGGCAACAGGGTTAGCACTGAAGCTTTCTTT,CASSPQGNRVSTEAFF
NA,NA,TRBJ2-1,TRBV27,TGTGCCAGCAGTCCGATGACAGAAAACAATGAGCAGTTCTTC,CASSPMTENNEQFF
few,TRBD1,TRBJ1-1,TRBV6-6,TGTGCCAGCATGTCCCGGAAGGGGGCGAGGACTGAAGCTTTCTTT,CASMSRKGARTEAFF
NA,NA,TRBJ2-3,TRBV10-3,TGTGCCATCAGTGAGAGGCAGGCGAGCACAGATACGCAGTATTTT,CAISERQASTDTQYF
NA,NA,TRBJ2-5,TRBV11-2,TGTGCCAGCAGCTTAGGCTCGGCAGAGACCCAGTACTTC,CASSLGSAETQYF
NA,NA,TRBJ2-5,TRBV29-1,TGCAGCGTTGCCCGGGGACAAGAGACCCAGTACTTC,CSVARGQETQYF
NA,TRBD1,TRBJ2-5,TRBV27,TGTGCCAGCAGTCCAGGGGACAGTCAAGAGACCCAGTACTTC,CASSPGDSQETQYF
NA,TRBD2,TRBJ2-7,TRBV19,TGTGCCAGTAGTATCGTGGCGGGAGTTTCCTACGAGCAGTACTTC,CASSIVAGVSYEQYF
once,NA,TRBJ1-6,TRBV19,TGTGCCAGTAGTATTAGATCAGGCGGCTATAATTCACCCCTCCACTTT,CASSIRSGGYNSPLHF
NA,NA,TRBJ2-2,TRBV11-2,TGTGCCAGCAGCTTCCGCGGTAGGAACACCGGGGAGCTGTTTTTT,CASSFRGRNTGELFF
NA,NA,TRBJ1-1,TRBV7-2,TGTGCCAGCAGCTCCGGGACGGGCGTTACGAACACTGAAGCTTTCTTT,CASSSGTGVTNTEAFF
NA,TRBD1,TRBJ1-4,TRBV2,TGTGCCAGCAGCGAGGACAGGGCGACTGGGGAAAAACTGTTTTTT,CASSEDRATGEKLFF
NA,NA,TRBJ1-2,TRBV5-1,TGCGCCAGCAGCCACCCGGACAGCTATGGCTACACCTTC,CASSHPDSYGYTF
once,NA,TRBJ1-6,TRBV5-6,TGTGCCAGCAGCTTGGTTGGGGGTAATTCACCCCTCCACTTT,CASSLVGGNSPLHF
many,NA,TRBJ2-1,TRBV29-1,TGCAGCGTTGTTGGGGGGAGTGGGACGCCCGAGCAGTTCTTC,CSVVGGSGTPEQFF
NA,NA,TRBJ1-1,TRBV5-4,TGTGCCAGCAGCTTGGCAGGGTTAGCCACTGAAGCTTTCTTT,CASSLAGLATEAFF
NA,NA,TRBJ2-2,TRBV6-5,TGTGCCAGCCGTCGGCAGGGGACGAACACCGGGGAGCTGTTTTTT,CASRRQGTNTGELFF
medium-sized,TRBD1,TRBJ1-4,TRBV25-1,TGTGCCAGCAGTCCGACAGGGCATGAAAAACTGTTTTTT,CASSPTGHEKLFF
NA,TRBD1,TRBJ2-5,TRBV5-8,TGTGCCAGCAGCTTCCGGTCGGACAGGGAAGAGACCCAGTACTTC,CASSFRSDREETQYF
NA,TRBD2,TRBJ2-3,TRBV10-2,TGCGCCAGCAGTGAGGGGAGGACTAGCGGGAGTGATACGCAGTATTTT,CASSEGRTSGSDTQYF
many,TRBD2,TRBJ2-7,TRBV7-9,TGTGCCAGCAGCTTAGCGCTCGGACTAGCGGATTCCTACGAGCAGTACTTC,CASSLALGLADSYEQYF
NA,TRBD2,TRBJ2-1,TRBV5-1,TGCGCCAGCAGCTTGCGGGCAGGTACTAGCGGGAGCAATGAGCAGTTCTTC,CASSLRAGTSGSNEQFF
NA,NA,TRBJ2-7,TRBV14,TGTGCCAGCAGCCAAGTCGTAAGCGGGCGCTACGAGCAGTACTTC,CASSQVVSGRYEQYF
medium-sized,NA,TRBJ1-5,TRBV18,TGTGCCAGCTCTAATCAGCCCCAGCATTTT,CASSNQPQHF
NA,NA,TRBJ2-7,TRBV25-1,TGTGCCAGCAGTGAATATAGACTTCCCGAGCAGTACTTC,CASSEYRLPEQYF
NA,TRBD1,TRBJ1-2,TRBV6-5,TGTGCCAGCAGTCCGGGACAGAGAGGAGGCTACACCTTC,CASSPGQRGGYTF
NA,NA,TRBJ2-7,TRBV19,TGTGCCAGTAGTATAGCCCCCGCCTACGAGCAGTACTTC,CASSIAPAYEQYF
NA,NA,TRBJ1-2,TRBV27,TGTGCCAGCAGTTCGTTAGTCGATCGTCTGGGAGGGCTTAGCTATGGCTACACCTTC,CASSSLVDRLGGLSYGYTF
NA,NA,TRBJ2-5,TRBV6-5,TGTGCCAGCAGTTACGGCAATCAACAAGAGACCCAGTACTTC,CASSYGNQQETQYF
NA,NA,TRBJ1-4,TRBV27,TGTGCCAGCAGTTTGGCTCCTTCGGCGGGGGAAAAACTGTTTTTT,CASSLAPSAGEKLFF
NA,TRBD1,TRBJ2-1,TRBV5-4,TGTGCCAGCAGCTGGGGGGACAGGAGGCGCAATGAGCAGTTCTTC,CASSWGDRRRNEQFF
NA,TRBD2,TRBJ2-5,TRBV7-9,TGTGCCAACAGCTTATTAGCGGGGGGACGAGAGACCCAGTACTTC,CANSLLAGGRETQYF
once,NA,TRBJ2-7,TRBV5-1,TGCGCCAGCAGCTTCTCTCCGGACAGATTAGCCTACGAGCAGTACTTC,CASSFSPDRLAYEQYF
NA,NA,TRBJ2-6,TRBV5-4,TGTGCCAGCAGCAAAGACTCGCCTGGGGCCAACGTCCTGACTTTC,CASSKDSPGANVLTF
NA,NA,TRBJ1-2,TRBV4-2,TGTGCCAGCAGCCAAGCGGTAAATAACTATGGCTACACCTTC,CASSQAVNNYGYTF
NA,TRBD1,TRBJ2-3,TRBV27,TGTGCCAGCAGCGGGACAGGCAGAAGCACAGATACGCAGTATTTT,CASSGTGRSTDTQYF
NA,NA,TRBJ2-5,TRBV5-1,TGCGCCAGCAGCTTCTCAGGGAGATCGGAGACCCAGTACTTC,CASSFSGRSETQYF
NA,NA,TRBJ1-2,TRBV5-6,TGTGCCAGCAGCTTGCGGCCAACACGTGGCTACACCTTC,CASSLRPTRGYTF
NA,NA,TRBJ2-1,TRBV7-3,TGTGCCAGCAGCCCTGGTGGGTCCTACAATGAGCAGTTCTTC,CASSPGGSYNEQFF
NA,NA,TRBJ2-7,TRBV6-1,TGTGCCAGCACCAGCATTGTCTACGAGCAGTACTTC,CASTSIVYEQYF
NA,NA,TRBJ1-3,TRBV6-4,TGTGCCAGCAGTGATGGACTCCGGAGCTCTGGAAACACCATATATTTT,CASSDGLRSSGNTIYF
NA,NA,TRBJ2-3,TRBV6-6,TGTGCCAGCAGTCTATCACGGGAGAGCTCAGATACGCAGTATTTT,CASSLSRESSDTQYF
NA,NA,TRBJ2-6,TRBV2,TGTGCCAGCAGTGACCGGGCTGGGGCCAACGTCCTGACTTTC,CASSDRAGANVLTF
NA,TRBD2,TRBJ2-5,TRBV5-1,TGCGCCAGCAGCCCGGCGGGGGGGGGAGAGACCCAGTACTTC,CASSPAGGGETQYF
NA,TRBD1,TRBJ2-2,TRBV5-1,TGCGCCAGCAGCCTGATGAAGACAGGGGGGACCGGGGAGCTGTTTTTT,CASSLMKTGGTGELFF